These 18 T cell receptor beta chains came from one sample sequenced in a study of blood T cell repertoires in COVID-19. Only in-frame clones appear in the TCRdb table, and some are missing; sequencing was by immunoSEQ multiplex PCR. Among 80,000 or so clones listed, 89% were seen once. Sequenced sample: peripheral blood. The receptors here all came from a man aged 45-65 years with acute or convalescent COVID-19.

The chain employs TRBV28 and TRBJ1-1; D is ambiguous. Per the germline V gene, CDR1 is MDHEN and CDR2 is SYDVKM. CDR3 length equals 13 residues. Between the trimmed V and J ends, which lost 6 bases and 7 bases, there was a span of 15 bases. The DNA for the CDR3 is TGTGCCAGCAGAAACTTGGGCGGGGTTGAAGCTTTCTTT. Protein product: CASRNLGGVEAFF.

The chain has TRBV7-9 and TRBJ1-2; 10 bases are a match to TRBD1. Germline V gene sequence: CDR1 SEHNR, CDR2 FQNEAQ (reference sequence). The V segment lost 5 bases and the J segment 3 bases; nucleotides outside the gene matches: 6. This CDR3 contains 15 residues. The CDR3, as DNA: TGTGCCAGCAGCCCCCGGACAGGGGGGGACTATGGCTACACCTTC. This translates into CASSPRTGGDYGYTF.

This clone has a single count. V is TRBV7-2 and J is TRBJ2-5, with 8 bases matching TRBD2. Germline CDR1 is SGHTA and CDR2 is FQGNSA. V dropped 5 bases and J dropped 5; count of bases not matched to a gene: 7. The CDR3 runs 14 residues. CDR3: CASSSSGVRETQYF. As DNA, the CDR3 is TGTGCCAGCAGCAGTAGCGGGGTCCGGGAGACCCAGTACTTC.

This sequence joins TRBV25-1 and TRBJ2-2; D gene ambiguous. Trimming pared 6 bases from V and 0 bases from J, leaving 5 bases between. Germline lookup yields CDR1 MGHDK and CDR2 SYGVNS. The CDR3 covers 13 residues. The CDR3 DNA reads as TGTGCCAGCAGGACAACGAACACCGGGGAGCTGTTTTTT. This gives the protein CASRTTNTGELFF. Using reference TRBV25-1 and TRBJ2-2 for the parts outside the CDR3, the full variable domain is EADIYQTPRYLVIGTGKKITLECSQTMGHDKMYWYQQDPGMELHLIHYSYGVNSTEKGDLSSESTVSRIRTEHFPLTLESARPSHTSQYLCASRTTNTGELFFGEGSRLTVL.

V is TRBV10-2 and J is TRBJ1-1; a possible D gene is TRBD1 (5 bases). Trimming took 9 bases from V and 0 from J, leaving 23 bases between them. The CDR3 loop spans 17 amino acids. The germline CDR1 and CDR2 sequences are WSHSY and SAAADI. In nucleotides, the CDR3 is TGCGCCAGTCGATGGGCCGGGGGGGGTCCTATGAACACTGAAGCTTTCTTT. Its protein is CASRWAGGGPMNTEAFF.

The CDR3 DNA reads TGCGCCAGCAGCTTGAGTCAGGTTCAGGGGGCTGAAGCTTTCTTT. This encodes CASSLSQVQGAEAFF. The gene calls are TRBV5-1 and TRBJ1-1, with 7 bases matching TRBD1. Germline CDR1 reads SGHRS; CDR2 reads YFSETQ. CDR3 size: 15 residues. V trimming: 1 base; J trimming: 6 bases; junction bases outside the gene matches: 9.

The V gene is TRBV9, the J gene TRBJ1-1; maybe TRBD1 (5 bases). The V gene's germline CDR1 is SGDLS and CDR2 YYNGEE. The V end was cut by 1 base, the J end by 0 bases, with 7 bases between. The CDR3 consists of 14 residues. The CDR3 sequence: CASSVLDMNTEAFF. The CDR3 DNA sequence: TGTGCCAGCAGCGTACTGGACATGAACACTGAAGCTTTCTTT.

The V and J genes are TRBV5-6 and TRBJ1-1, with a tentative D call TRBD1 (5 bases). Germline V gene lookup returns CDR1 SGHDT and CDR2 YYEEEE. The CDR3 length is 15 residues. Deletions cut 4 bases from V and 3 bases from J, with 16 bases between. CDR3 region: CASSRDQGGDTEAFF. DNA of the CDR3: TGTGCCAGCAGCAGGGACCAGGGAGGCGACACTGAAGCTTTCTTT.

This clone was observed a handful of times. The chain joins TRBV12-3 or TRBV12-4 to TRBJ1-1; D not certain. Between the trimmed V and J ends, which lost 6 bases and 5 bases, there was a span of 10 bases. The CDR3 has 12 residues. CDR3 protein: CASRRGRTEAFF. In DNA form, the CDR3 reads TGTGCCAGCAGACGAGGGAGGACTGAAGCTTTCTTT.

The genes are TRBV15 and TRBJ1-5, with D possibly matching TRBD1 (6 bases). The V end was cut by 2 bases, the J end by 3 bases, with 11 bases between. Germline loops: CDR1 LNHNV, CDR2 YYDKDF (reference sequence). This CDR3 contains 15 residues. The CDR3 reads CATSRLRTVNQPQHF. The CDR3 bases are TGTGCCACCAGCAGACTTCGGACAGTCAATCAGCCCCAGCATTTT. Together with reference TRBV15 and TRBJ1-5, the CDR3 gives the full variable domain: DAMVIQNPRYQVTQFGKPVTLSCSQTLNHNVMYWYQQKSSQAPKLLFHYYDKDFNNEADTPDNFQSRRPNTSFCFLDIRSPGLGDTAMYLCATSRLRTVNQPQHFGDGTRLSIL.

The rearrangement joins TRBV6-5 to TRBJ1-2; a weak D match, TRBD1 (5 bases). V shed 6 bases and J shed 5 bases, with 13 bases lying between them. This CDR3 has 13 residues. The germline V gene encodes CDR1 MNHEY and CDR2 SVGAGI. CDR3 protein: CASSDTGVYGYTF. As DNA, the CDR3 is TGTGCCAGCAGCGATACAGGCGTTTATGGCTACACCTTC.

This chain connects TRBV4-1 to TRBJ2-1; 8 bases match TRBD2. The germline CDR1 and CDR2 sequences are MGHRA and YSYEKL. The V segment lost 1 base and the J segment 4 bases; nucleotides outside the gene matches: 3. This CDR3 comprises 15 residues. The CDR3 nucleotides read TGCGCCAGCAGCCAAGGTAGCGGGACTTACAATGAGCAGTTCTTC. Amino acid sequence: CASSQGSGTYNEQFF.

The chain combines TRBV9 with TRBJ2-4, with no clear D. V was pared by 0 bases and J by 0 bases, with 7 bases between. Germline V gives CDR1 SGDLS, CDR2 YYNGEE. This CDR3 spans 15 amino acids. The CDR3 nucleotides are TGTGCCAGCAGCGTAGAACGGGTAGCCAAAAACATTCAGTACTTC. As protein: CASSVERVAKNIQYF.

V usage is TRBV3-1 (or the pseudogene TRBV3-2) and J usage is TRBJ1-6; 7 nucleotides agree with TRBD1. This CDR3 is built from 15 residues. Germline CDR1 and CDR2: LGHDT and YNNKEL (reference sequence). Trimming removed 0 bases from V and 9 bases from J; junction bases left unmatched: 5. CDR3 nucleotide sequence: TGTGCCAGCAGCCAAGAGTACAGGGGAAGTTCACCCCTCCACTTT. Protein: CASSQEYRGSSPLHF.

This clone is a singleton in its sample. The chain has TRBV28 and TRBJ2-5, with 7 positions matching TRBD2. CDR1 and CDR2 from the germline V gene are MDHEN and SYDVKM. This CDR3 is 16 amino acids long. The V segment lost 11 bases and the J segment 0 bases; nucleotides outside the gene matches: 15. CDR3 nucleotides: TGTGCCGCTAGTTACCCGGGTCGGGGGGACCAAGAGACCCAGTACTTC. Its protein product is CAASYPGRGDQETQYF. Full variable domain (remainder filled in from reference TRBV28 and TRBJ2-5): DVKVTQSSRYLVKRTGEKVFLECVQDMDHENMFWYRQDPGLGLRLIYFSYDVKMKEKGDIPEGYSVSREKKERFSLILESASTNQTSMYLCAASYPGRGDQETQYFGPGTRLLVL.

The rearrangement uses TRBV7-8 and TRBJ2-1; TRBD1 agrees at 7 bases. Germline lookup yields CDR1 SGHVS and CDR2 FQNEAQ. This CDR3 contains 12 residues. The V gene end was trimmed by 4 bases and the J gene end by 12 bases; junction bases not matched to a gene: 6. DNA for the CDR3: TGTGCCAGCAGCTGGGACAGCCAATTGCAGTTCTTC. Amino acid sequence: CASSWDSQLQFF.

This rearrangement joins TRBV6-2 or TRBV6-3 to TRBJ1-2; D possibly corresponds to TRBD1 (5 bases). The germline V gene encodes CDR1 MNHEY and CDR2 SVGEGT. V was cut by 5 bases and J by 2 bases, with 6 bases left in between. The CDR3 is made up of 12 amino acids. The CDR3 sequence is CASSQGNYGYTF. The CDR3 DNA sequence: TGTGCCAGCAGTCAGGGCAACTATGGCTACACCTTC.

This clone was observed a handful of times. The chain is built from TRBV29-1 and TRBJ1-4; possibly TRBD1 for D (6 bases). CDR3 length: 14 residues. Germline-derived CDR1 and CDR2 are SQVTM and ANQGSEA. Trimming removed 1 base at V and 0 bases at J, with 6 bases between. CDR3 residues: CSVEGTATNEKLFF. In nucleotides, the CDR3 is TGCAGCGTTGAAGGGACAGCAACTAATGAAAAACTGTTTTTT. The entire variable domain, with the rest obtained from reference TRBV29-1 and TRBJ1-4, is as follows: SAVISQKPSRDICQRGTSLTIQCQVDSQVTMMFWYRQQPGQSLTLIATANQGSEATYESGFVIDKFPISRPNLTFSTLTVSNMSPEDSSIYLCSVEGTATNEKLFFGSGTQLSVL.